Below, 2 T cell receptor beta chains from the same sample are listed, as sequenced in a study of T cells after yellow fever vaccination. One entry per CDR3 protein results from TCRdb running MiXCR on the 5' RACE reads. The repertoire holds 250,000 to 400,000 distinct CDR3 sequences, with 3.5% to 5% as singletons. The input for sequencing was PBMCs, taken 15 days after the yellow fever booster vaccination. All receptors derive from a man aged 18 to 29 who received the YFV17D yellow fever vaccine.

This clonotype was picked up a small number of times. The chain uses TRBV6-6 and TRBJ1-6, with 9 bases fitting TRBD1. This CDR3 region has 15 residues. The germline gives CDR1 MNHNY, CDR2 SVGAGI (reference sequence). V dropped 5 bases and J dropped 9; count of bases not matched to a gene: 8. This chain's CDR3 is CASSQDRGFASPLHF. The CDR3, as DNA: TGTGCCAGCAGTCAAGACAGGGGGTTTGCTTCACCCCTCCACTTT.

This clonotype has a count of ten or more. One end of the junction varies from germline; a read error may be responsible. This rearrangement joins TRBV7-7 to TRBJ2-5; no reliable D call. Germline assignment: CDR1 SSHAT and CDR2 FNYEAQ (reference sequence). This CDR3 is built from 14 residues. The CDR3 sequence is CASSLAGILETQYF. The CDR3 DNA sequence: TGTGCTAGCAGCTTAGCTGGCATATTGGAGACCCAGTACTTC.